The present entry profiles one T cell receptor (beta chain) with its context. Its matching antigen is unknown. The record originates from a study of beta chain features in type 1 diabetes. Study-wide background: Similarity in age, gender and cell yields was seen between patients and healthy donors.

Whole-study results and caveats: For type 1 diabetes patients, VDJ junctions showed fewer insertions and more deletions. Shorter TCRB CDR3s, moderately but significantly so, marked every one of the four CD4+ subsets in Type 1 diabetes patients.

V lost 0 bases, J lost 4 bases, and 8 bases stayed unmatched. CDR3 length: 16 residues. Per the germline V gene, CDR1 is MGHRA and CDR2 is YSYEKL. Investigators reverse transcribed all isolated RNA, so they sequenced expressed TCRB transcripts. Measured with immunoSEQ multiplex PCR; TCRdb has only the in-frame clones, and not every one. The sample holds roughly 730,000 clones, around 15% seen once. This rearrangement joins TRBV4-1 to TRBJ1-1; 7 bases are shared with TRBD1. The clonotype was recovered from a man aged 18 to 30 with type 1 diabetes. Input material: naive CD4+ T cells from blood. CDR3 protein: CASSQDFRNRGTEAFF. Written as DNA, the CDR3 is TGCGCCAGCAGCCAAGATTTCCGCAACAGGGGCACTGAAGCTTTCTTT.